Below are 28 T cell receptor beta chains sequenced from a single sample in a study (dated by TCRdb to 2015 to 2016). Library preparation was by RT-PCR. Sequencing instrument: Illumina MiSeq. The public reads were reprocessed in TCRdb via fastp at Q25 and MiXCR, keeping in-frame beta chains. Rows are unified per CDR3 protein, each entry keeping the most common DNA and genes. The sample table contains hundreds of thousands of distinct CDR3 sequences; only one count was recorded for approximately 14% of them. The ten largest make up roughly 3.6% of the sample. Sequencing was done on a sample of memory CD4+ T cells from blood. Receptor source: a female donor in good health, serving as a healthy control.

This clonotype has a count of ten or more. The V and J genes are TRBV7-2 and TRBJ2-7; D is uncertain. From germline, CDR1 is SGHTA and CDR2 FQGNSA. Trimming took off 2 bases at V and 3 bases at J, with 2 bases between the two ends. The CDR3 covers 11 residues. This CDR3 reads CASSLYYEQYF. The CDR3 nucleotides are TGTGCCAGCAGCTTATACTACGAGCAGTACTTC.

Ten or more counts support this clonotype. The V gene is TRBV20-1, the J gene TRBJ2-7; 12 bases align to TRBD2. After removal of 4 bases from V and 4 bases from J, the junction contained 5 bases not matched to a gene. The V gene's germline CDR1 is DFQATT and CDR2 SNEGSKA (reference sequence). The CDR3 has 14 amino acids. Here the CDR3 reads CSATRTSGNYEQYF. CDR3 DNA sequence: TGCAGTGCTACCAGGACTAGCGGGAATTACGAGCAGTACTTC.

This clonotype was seen only a few times. The chain uses TRBV6-6 and TRBJ2-3, with 8 bases fitting TRBD2. Germline V lookup: CDR1 MNHNY, CDR2 SVGAGI (reference sequence). The ends lost 6 bases at V and 4 bases at J; junction bases unmatched: 3. This CDR3 region has 13 residues. CDR3 coding DNA: TGTGCCAGCAGCGGGAGGGACGCAGATACGCAGTATTTT. It codes for CASSGRDADTQYF.

This chain links TRBV19 with TRBJ2-7, with TRBD1 identical over 12 bases. Losses at the gene ends were 6 bases for V and 4 bases for J; bases not matched to a gene: 10. The CDR3 runs 16 residues. Germline V gene data show CDR1 as LNHDA and CDR2 as SQIVND (reference sequence). The CDR3 nucleotides are TGTGCCAGTAGAGCCGGGACAGGGGGCCTACTATACGAGCAGTACTTC. The encoded protein is CASRAGTGGLLYEQYF.

The table lists this clonotype with many counts. The chain has TRBV20-1 and TRBJ1-2; D not certain. Germline CDR1 DFQATT, CDR2 SNEGSKA (reference sequence). V was clipped by 5 bases and J by 6 bases, with 13 bases between them. The CDR3 contains 12 residues. The CDR3 is CSALTLPNGYTF. CDR3 in DNA: TGCAGTGCTCTGACCTTACCCAATGGCTACACCTTC.

The J gene is TRBJ2-1, the V gene TRBV9; D remains ambiguous. Trimming took 0 bases from V and 0 from J, leaving 4 bases between them. Germline values: CDR1 SGDLS, CDR2 YYNGEE. The CDR3 has 14 amino acids. This CDR3 reads CASSVVTSYNEQFF. The CDR3 DNA is TGTGCCAGCAGCGTAGTAACCTCCTACAATGAGCAGTTCTTC.

The table lists this clonotype with many counts. The rearrangement joins TRBV20-1 to TRBJ1-1; TRBD1 agrees at 8 bases. V was clipped by 6 bases and J by 1 base; unmatched bases: 13. CDR3 length: 16 residues. CDR1 is DFQATT, CDR2 SNEGSKA, per germline (reference sequence). DNA for the CDR3: TGCAGTGCCCCACTAGGGGACAGGATATCGAACACTGAAGCTTTCTTT. This translates into CSAPLGDRISNTEAFF.

Points on this clonotype: One base away lies a much larger clone, so this may be a sequencing read error. The chain combines TRBV7-9 with TRBJ2-1; 10 bases fit TRBD2. The V gene's germline CDR1 is SEHNR and CDR2 FQNEAQ (reference sequence). The CDR3 covers 15 residues. V trimming: 2 bases; J trimming: 3 bases; junction bases outside the gene matches: 1. The CDR3 loop reads CASSLRTSGYNEQFF. CDR3 nucleotide sequence: TGTGCCAGCAGCTTACGGACTAGCGGCTACAATGAGCAGTTCTTC. Drawing the rest from reference TRBV7-9 and TRBJ2-1, the complete variable domain is DTGVSQNPRHKITKRGQNVTFRCDPISEHNRLYWYRQTLGQGPEFLTYFQNEAQLEKSRLLSDRFSAERPKGSFSTLEIQRTEQGDSAMYLCASSLRTSGYNEQFFGPGTRLTVL.

The V call is TRBV5-1, the J call TRBJ2-1, with 8 bases fitting TRBD2. CDR1 is SGHRS and CDR2 is YFSETQ in the germline V gene. The CDR3 is 16 residues long. The V gene end was trimmed by 0 bases and the J gene end by 8 bases; junction bases not matched to a gene: 10. This CDR3 reads CASSLDPGGFSDEQFF. CDR3 sequence (DNA): TGCGCCAGCAGCTTGGATCCGGGGGGGTTCAGCGATGAGCAGTTCTTC.

The J gene is TRBJ1-5, the V gene TRBV24-1, with 8 bases aligning to TRBD1. Germline lookup yields CDR1 KGHDR and CDR2 SFDVKD. V shed 5 bases and J 0 bases; nucleotides not matched to a gene: 17. This CDR3 is 20 amino acids long. The CDR3 spells CATSGNPAGGYGGSNQPQHF. The CDR3 DNA sequence: TGTGCCACCAGTGGTAATCCCGCAGGGGGCTATGGTGGTAGCAATCAGCCCCAGCATTTT.

The rearrangement uses TRBV20-1 and TRBJ2-5; TRBD1 is a possible D gene (6 bases). The CDR3 has 14 residues. Trimming took 6 bases from V and 5 from J, leaving 19 bases between them. Per the germline V gene, CDR1 is DFQATT and CDR2 is SNEGSKA (reference sequence). The CDR3 is CSAGLRGSLETQYF. The CDR3 nucleotides are TGCAGTGCGGGGTTGAGGGGGAGCCTGGAGACCCAGTACTTC.

Many counts were recorded for this clonotype. The chain has TRBV5-6 and TRBJ1-2, with D perhaps TRBD1 (5 bases). V was pared by 4 bases and J by 1 base, with 11 bases between. The CDR3 runs to 14 residues. CDR1 and CDR2 from the germline V gene are SGHDT and YYEEEE. The CDR3 loop reads CASSKETVNYGYTF. CDR3 in DNA: TGTGCCAGCAGCAAAGAGACAGTTAACTATGGCTACACCTTC.

In its sample, this clonotype was seen a few times. The CDR3 sequence is CSASGLGSALTGELFF. Written as DNA, the CDR3 is TGCAGTGCTAGTGGGTTGGGGAGCGCCCTCACCGGGGAGCTGTTTTTT. The chain carries TRBV20-1 and TRBJ2-2, with D possibly matching TRBD2 (5 bases). Germline CDR1 reads DFQATT; CDR2 reads SNEGSKA (reference sequence). Trimming stripped 3 bases from V and 4 bases from J, with 18 bases between. The CDR3 length is 16 residues.

This clonotype was detected a few times. The rearrangement joins TRBV5-1 to TRBJ2-7; D not resolved. Looked up from germline, CDR1 is SGHRS and CDR2 is YFSETQ. Trimming removed 7 bases at V and 5 bases at J, with 19 bases between. The CDR3 is made up of 14 amino acids. The CDR3 nucleotides read TGCGCCAGCGCTCTCGGTGGCCTACTCGACGAGCAGTACTTC. Its protein is CASALGGLLDEQYF.

The V call is TRBV7-9, the J call TRBJ1-2; D uncertain. The germline gives CDR1 SEHNR, CDR2 FQNEAQ (reference sequence). CDR3 size: 16 residues. Trimming shortened V by 1 base and J by 4 bases, and 16 bases separated the two germline ends. The CDR3 is CASSLGPGSSGYGYTF. The CDR3 DNA reads as TGTGCCAGCAGCTTAGGACCCGGTTCGAGTGGCTATGGCTACACCTTC.

The chain recombines TRBV27 with TRBJ1-1, with TRBD1 as a possible D gene (6 bases). CDR1 MNHEY and CDR2 SMNVEV come from the germline V gene (reference sequence). The germline V and J ends were trimmed by 7 bases and 11 bases, with 17 bases remaining between them. This CDR3 comprises 12 residues. CDR3 sequence: CASKPEGGMAFF. The CDR3, as DNA: TGTGCCAGCAAACCCGAGGGGGGCATGGCTTTCTTT.

The sample holds many counts of this clonotype. CDR3 loop: CASSQLAGARTGELFF. For the CDR3, the DNA is TGCGCCAGCAGCCAGCTAGCGGGGGCGAGGACCGGGGAGCTGTTTTTT. The rearrangement uses TRBV4-3 and TRBJ2-2; 10 bases are shared with TRBD2. Trimming took 3 bases from V and 5 from J; bases not matched to a gene: 6. Germline V gene sequence: CDR1 LGHNA, CDR2 YSLEER. This CDR3 is 16 amino acids long.

This clonotype was picked up many times. V is TRBV6-1 and J is TRBJ1-2, with 8 positions matching TRBD1. Germline assignment: CDR1 MNHNS and CDR2 SASEGT. With 4 bases clipped from V and 7 bases from J, the junction kept 8 bases outside the gene matches. This CDR3 comprises 14 residues. CDR3 bases: TGTGCCAGCAGTGGCGAAAGGACAGGGCCTGGCTACACCTTC. This encodes CASSGERTGPGYTF.

CDR3 residues: CASTPRTGEQYF. The DNA of the CDR3 is TGTGCCAGCACCCCACGGACAGGAGAGCAGTACTTC. The chain links TRBV6-2 or TRBV6-3 to TRBJ2-7; 7 nucleotides agree with TRBD1. With 7 bases clipped from V and 7 bases from J, the junction kept 7 bases outside the gene matches. CDR3 length: 12 amino acids. Germline V lookup: CDR1 MNHEY, CDR2 SVGEGT.

The chain couples TRBV10-3 to TRBJ2-7, with 8 nucleotides matching TRBD1. There are 13 residues in the CDR3. The J segment lost 6 bases and the V segment lost 11 bases, leaving 12 bases of the junction unmatched. CDR1 is ENHRY, CDR2 SYGVKD, per germline. Here the CDR3 DNA reads TGTGCCGTAGACAGGGGCAATTCGGGCGAGCAGTACTTC. Its protein product is CAVDRGNSGEQYF.

This clonotype showed up many times. The chain links TRBV18 to TRBJ2-3, with TRBD2 matching 11 bases. The CDR3 extends over 16 amino acids. The germline V gene has CDR1 KGHSH and CDR2 LQKENI. Trimming took 3 bases from V and 3 from J; bases not matched to a gene: 5. In DNA, the CDR3 is TGTGCCAGCTCACCGAGAGTAGCGGGAGGGACAGATACGCAGTATTTT. As protein: CASSPRVAGGTDTQYF. Using reference TRBV18 and TRBJ2-3 for the parts outside the CDR3, the full variable domain is NAGVMQNPRHLVRRRGQEARLRCSPMKGHSHVYWYRQLPEEGLKFMVYLQKENIIDESGMPKERFSAEFPKEGPSILRIQQVVRGDSAAYFCASSPRVAGGTDTQYFGPGTRLTVL.

The CDR3 DNA follows: TGTGCCAGCAGCTTCGTGGGTTCCGAGACCCAGTACTTC. This translates into CASSFVGSETQYF. The rearrangement uses TRBV5-4 and TRBJ2-5; D ambiguous. V lost 2 bases, J lost 5 bases, and 10 bases lay in between. From germline, CDR1 is SGHNT and CDR2 YYREEE (reference sequence). The CDR3 extends over 13 amino acids.

This clonotype was observed a handful of times. CDR3 residues: CASSHPDRGRGNTEAFF. The CDR3 region has the DNA TGTGCCAGCAGCCACCCCGACAGGGGGCGTGGGAACACTGAAGCTTTCTTT. The chain has TRBV3-1 and TRBJ1-1, with 10 bases lining up with TRBD1. The J segment lost 1 base and the V segment lost 3 bases, leaving 8 bases of the junction unmatched. This CDR3 spans 17 amino acids. In germline, CDR1 is LGHDT, CDR2 YNNKEL (reference sequence). The full variable domain, rest sourced from reference TRBV3-1 and TRBJ1-1, is DTAVSQTPKYLVTQMGNDKSIKCEQNLGHDTMYWYKQDSKKFLKIMFSYNNKELIINETVPNRFSPKSPDKAHLNLHINSLELGDSAVYFCASSHPDRGRGNTEAFFGQGTRLTVV.

The table lists this clonotype with a few counts. The rearrangement uses TRBV6-6 and TRBJ2-1; 15 nucleotides agree with TRBD2. This CDR3 spans 19 amino acids. The V and J ends lost 6 bases and 10 bases, in that order; junction bases with no gene match: 19. Germline CDR1 MNHNY, CDR2 SVGAGI (reference sequence). This chain's CDR3 is CASSWAGTGTSGRSREQFF. The CDR3 DNA sequence: TGTGCCAGCAGCTGGGCCGGGACAGGGACTAGCGGGAGGTCGAGGGAGCAGTTCTTC.

CDR3 DNA: TGTGCCAGCAGCTTCATGGGGGAAGCTTTCTTT. It encodes CASSFMGEAFF. The chain combines TRBV5-6 with TRBJ1-1; no firm D call. The ends were cut back, 2 bases at V and 8 bases at J, with 7 bases in the middle. The CDR3 runs to 11 residues. Germline loops: CDR1 SGHDT, CDR2 YYEEEE.

This clonotype occurred once. The chain is built from TRBV10-3 and TRBJ1-5; a weak D match, TRBD1 (6 bases). Germline values: CDR1 ENHRY, CDR2 SYGVKD. The V end lost 3 bases, the J end lost 7 bases, and 10 bases lay between the germline ends. The CDR3 sequence is 13 residues long. The CDR3 DNA reads TGTGCCATCAGTGAAGACAGGCAACAGCCCCAGCATTTT. Translation gives CAISEDRQQPQHF.

This clonotype was seen more than once but under ten times. This sequence joins TRBV7-9 and TRBJ1-5, with D uncertain. V was clipped by 3 bases and J by 7 bases, with 13 bases between them. The CDR3 consists of 14 residues. CDR1 SEHNR and CDR2 FQNEAQ come from the germline V gene (reference sequence). The CDR3 DNA reads as TGTGCCAGCAGCTTCGAAGGGCGAGAACAGCCCCAGCATTTT. Residues: CASSFEGREQPQHF.

Many counts were recorded for this clonotype. This chain connects TRBV20-1 to TRBJ1-2, with a possible D match to TRBD1 (6 bases). V lost 4 bases and J 8 bases, leaving 11 bases between the germline ends. The length of the CDR3 is 11 residues. Germline loops: CDR1 DFQATT, CDR2 SNEGSKA (reference sequence). CDR3 nucleotide sequence: TGCAGTGCTATAGGGACAACAGGCTACACCTTC. Its protein is CSAIGTTGYTF.